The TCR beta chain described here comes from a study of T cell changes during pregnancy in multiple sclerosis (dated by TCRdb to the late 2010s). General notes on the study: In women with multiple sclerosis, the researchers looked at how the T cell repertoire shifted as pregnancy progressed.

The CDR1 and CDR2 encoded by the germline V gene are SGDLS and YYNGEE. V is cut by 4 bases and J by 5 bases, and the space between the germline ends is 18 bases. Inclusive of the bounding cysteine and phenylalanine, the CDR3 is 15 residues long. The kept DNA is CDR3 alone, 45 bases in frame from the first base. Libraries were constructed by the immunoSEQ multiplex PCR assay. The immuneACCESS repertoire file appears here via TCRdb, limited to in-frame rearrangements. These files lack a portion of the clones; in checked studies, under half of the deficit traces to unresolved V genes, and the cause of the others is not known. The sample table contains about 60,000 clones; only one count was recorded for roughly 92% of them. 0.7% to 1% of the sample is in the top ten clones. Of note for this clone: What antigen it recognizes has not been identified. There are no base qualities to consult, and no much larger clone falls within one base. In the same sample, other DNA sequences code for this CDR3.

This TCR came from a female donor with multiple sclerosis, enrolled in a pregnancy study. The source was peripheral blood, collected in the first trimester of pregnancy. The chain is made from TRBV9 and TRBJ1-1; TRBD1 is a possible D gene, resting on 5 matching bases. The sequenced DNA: TGTGCCAGCAGCCCAACCGGGCAGGGCCGTACTGAAGCTTTCTTT. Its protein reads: CASSPTGQGRTEAFF.